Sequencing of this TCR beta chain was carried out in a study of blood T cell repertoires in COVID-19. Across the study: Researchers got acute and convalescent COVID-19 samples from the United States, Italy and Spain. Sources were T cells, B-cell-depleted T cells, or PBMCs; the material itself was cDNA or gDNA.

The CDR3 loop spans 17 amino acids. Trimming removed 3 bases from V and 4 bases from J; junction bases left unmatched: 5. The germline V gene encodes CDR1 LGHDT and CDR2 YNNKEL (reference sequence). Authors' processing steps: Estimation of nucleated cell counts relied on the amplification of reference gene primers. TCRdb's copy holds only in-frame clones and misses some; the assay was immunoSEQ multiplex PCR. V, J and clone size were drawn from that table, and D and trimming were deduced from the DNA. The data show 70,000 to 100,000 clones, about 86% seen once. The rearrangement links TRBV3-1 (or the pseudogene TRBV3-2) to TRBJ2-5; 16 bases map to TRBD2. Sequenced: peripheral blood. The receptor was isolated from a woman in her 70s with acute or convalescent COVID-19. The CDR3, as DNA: TGTGCCAGCAGCCAGGGGACTAGCGGGGGGGCCTTAGAGACCCAGTACTTC. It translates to CASSQGTSGGALETQYF.